The next 21 T cell receptor beta chains were all read from a single sample in a study of cytomegalovirus exposure and HLA in healthy donors. The PCR made use of 60 Vbeta and 13 Jbeta primers. Only in-frame clones appear in the TCRdb table, and some are missing; sequencing was by immunoSEQ multiplex PCR. The repertoire table contains about 130,000 clones. Material for sequencing was PBMCs. The receptors derive from a man aged 18 to 29 in good health and CMV-seronegative.

The rearrangement links TRBV18 to TRBJ1-2; D is uncertain. This CDR3 is built from 14 residues. V dropped 2 bases and J dropped 4 bases, with 11 bases sitting between them. Germline CDR1 and CDR2: KGHSH and LQKENI. In DNA, the CDR3 is TGTGCCAGCTCACCAGGGAAGGGAGCCTATGGCTACACCTTC. This sequence encodes CASSPGKGAYGYTF.

The V call is TRBV5-1, the J call TRBJ1-1; a possible D gene is TRBD1 (5 bases). V dropped 0 bases and J dropped 4 bases, with 16 bases sitting between them. The germline V gene has CDR1 SGHRS and CDR2 YFSETQ. The CDR3 runs 16 residues. CDR3 protein: CASSLGPGGYTTEAFF. The CDR3 DNA sequence: TGCGCCAGCAGCTTGGGGCCGGGGGGATATACCACTGAAGCTTTCTTT.

The DNA for the CDR3 is TGTGCCAGCAGCTTGGTAGAGGGTATATCTACCGAAGCTTTCTTT. It translates to CASSLVEGISTEAFF. V and J are TRBV5-5 and TRBJ1-1; D ambiguous. V dropped 0 bases and J dropped 8 bases, with 17 bases sitting between them. The length of the CDR3 is 15 residues. Germline CDR1 is SGHKS and CDR2 is YYEKEE (reference sequence).

The chain recombines TRBV6-6 with TRBJ2-1; no reliable D call. CDR3 size: 12 residues. Germline CDR1 reads MNHNY; CDR2 reads SVGAGI (reference sequence). Trimming removed 1 base at V and 5 bases at J, with 3 bases between. The CDR3 protein is CASSYLNNEQFF. The CDR3 coding sequence is TGTGCCAGCAGTTACTTAAACAATGAGCAGTTCTTC.

The CDR3, as DNA: TGTGCCAGCAGCTTAGGGGTTATAGCGGGGGAGTCCTACGAGCAGTACTTC. Its translation: CASSLGVIAGESYEQYF. This sequence joins TRBV7-9 and TRBJ2-7; 9 bases are a match to TRBD2. The CDR3 contains 17 residues. V was pared by 1 base and J by 1 base, with 8 bases of the junction left unmatched. Germline V gives CDR1 SEHNR, CDR2 FQNEAQ (reference sequence).

The chain employs TRBV5-1 and TRBJ1-4, with 11 positions matching TRBD1. V gave up 4 bases and J gave up 7 bases; unmatched junction bases: 6. The CDR3 totals 15 residues. The germline V gene encodes CDR1 SGHRS and CDR2 YFSETQ. The CDR3 coding sequence is TGCGCCAGCAGCGTCCGGGACAGGGGGAGTGAAAAACTGTTTTTT. Protein product: CASSVRDRGSEKLFF. Filled out from reference TRBV5-1 and TRBJ1-4, the complete variable domain reads KAGVTQTPRYLIKTRGQQVTLSCSPISGHRSVSWYQQTPGQGLQFLFEYFSETQRNKGNFPGRFSGRQFSNSRSEMNVSTLELGDSALYLCASSVRDRGSEKLFFGSGTQLSVL.

The J gene is TRBJ1-6, the V gene TRBV5-1, with 10 bases matching TRBD1. V lost 4 bases, J lost 6 bases, and 7 bases stayed unmatched. Germline V gene sequence: CDR1 SGHRS, CDR2 YFSETQ. CDR3 length equals 16 residues. The CDR3 is CASSPDRGQSNSPLHF. In nucleotides, the CDR3 is TGCGCCAGCAGCCCCGACAGGGGGCAGAGTAATTCACCCCTCCACTTT.

V and J are TRBV27 and TRBJ2-7; TRBD2 matches at 10 bases. In germline, CDR1 is MNHEY, CDR2 SMNVEV (reference sequence). This CDR3 is built from 15 residues. J gave up 4 bases and V 5 bases, and 8 bases lay outside the gene matches. This CDR3 is CASSPTPSGSYEQYF. CDR3 coding DNA: TGTGCCAGCAGTCCGACGCCTAGCGGGAGTTACGAGCAGTACTTC.

The gene calls are TRBV5-6 and TRBJ2-7, with 8 bases fitting TRBD1. V shed 5 bases and J 6 bases; nucleotides not matched to a gene: 10. The germline V gene has CDR1 SGHDT and CDR2 YYEEEE. The CDR3 contains 14 residues. CDR3 protein: CASRRDRGSAEQYF. CDR3 DNA sequence: TGTGCCAGCAGAAGAGACAGGGGTTCTGCCGAGCAGTACTTC.

The chain recombines TRBV19 with TRBJ2-7, with D possibly being TRBD2 (5 bases). Trimming took 1 base from V and 0 from J, leaving 7 bases between them. Germline lookup yields CDR1 LNHDA and CDR2 SQIVND (reference sequence). The CDR3 runs to 14 residues. The CDR3 region is CASSIVRGSYEQYF. The CDR3 bases are TGTGCCAGTAGTATAGTTCGGGGCTCCTACGAGCAGTACTTC.

J is TRBJ1-2 and V is TRBV5-6; 8 bases align to TRBD1. The ends lost 0 bases at V and 2 bases at J; junction bases unmatched: 3. CDR1 is SGHDT, CDR2 YYEEEE, per germline. CDR3 length: 15 residues. The CDR3 nucleotides are TGTGCCAGCAGCTTGGGGGACAGGCTCAACTATGGCTACACCTTC. It codes for CASSLGDRLNYGYTF.

In DNA, the CDR3 is TGTGCCAGCAGTGACTCCACCTACGAGCAGTACTTC. The encoded protein is CASSDSTYEQYF. This chain links TRBV7-8 with TRBJ2-7; no firm D call. Germline V gene sequence: CDR1 SGHVS, CDR2 FQNEAQ. Trimming pared 6 bases from V and 2 bases from J, leaving 8 bases between. The CDR3 extends over 12 amino acids. The variable domain in full, with the rest retrieved from reference TRBV7-8 and TRBJ2-7, is GAGVSQSPRYKVAKRGQDVALRCDPISGHVSLFWYQQALGQGPEFLTYFQNEAQLDKSGLPSDRFFAERPEGSVSTLKIQRTQQEDSAVYLCASSDSTYEQYFGPGTRLTVT.

The V and J genes are TRBV27 and TRBJ2-7; 10 bases line up with TRBD2. Looked up from germline, CDR1 is MNHEY and CDR2 is SMNVEV (reference sequence). J was trimmed by 0 bases and V by 10 bases; bases with no gene match: 15. This CDR3 contains 17 residues. As DNA, the CDR3 is TGTGCCACTCGCCGGGGTAGCGGGAGGTACAACTCCTACGAGCAGTACTTC. It encodes CATRRGSGRYNSYEQYF.

The gene calls are TRBV5-6 and TRBJ2-1; 7 nucleotides align to TRBD2. Germline values: CDR1 SGHDT, CDR2 YYEEEE. Trimming removed 2 bases from V and 6 bases from J; junction bases left unmatched: 8. This CDR3 region has 15 residues. CDR3 residues: CASSLPGLPTNEQFF. CDR3 in DNA: TGTGCCAGCAGCTTACCGGGACTACCTACCAATGAGCAGTTCTTC. Full variable domain (missing parts from reference TRBV5-6 and TRBJ2-1): DAGVTQSPTHLIKTRGQQVTLRCSPKSGHDTVSWYQQALGQGPQFIFQYYEEEERQRGNFPDRFSGHQFPNYSSELNVNALLLGDSALYLCASSLPGLPTNEQFFGPGTRLTVL.

The rearrangement uses TRBV10-3 and TRBJ2-3; 10 bases are shared with TRBD2. Germline assignment: CDR1 ENHRY and CDR2 SYGVKD. The junction had 2 bases not matched to a gene; V was cut back by 10 bases and J by 1 base. The CDR3 sequence is 13 residues long. The CDR3: CATLAGGTDTQYF. In DNA, the CDR3 is TGTGCCACCCTAGCGGGAGGCACAGATACGCAGTATTTT.

V and J are TRBV19 and TRBJ1-2, with TRBD1 identical over 8 bases. CDR3 length: 13 amino acids. Looked up from germline, CDR1 is LNHDA and CDR2 is SQIVND (reference sequence). The V gene end was trimmed by 6 bases and the J gene end by 8 bases; junction bases not matched to a gene: 8. CDR3 sequence: CASSSDRGGGYTF. In nucleotides, the CDR3 is TGTGCCAGTAGCTCCGACAGGGGAGGAGGCTACACCTTC.

This chain joins TRBV28 and TRBJ2-7; TRBD2 aligns across 9 bases. V dropped 6 bases and J dropped 4; count of bases not matched to a gene: 16. The CDR3 spans 17 residues. The V gene's germline CDR1 is MDHEN and CDR2 SYDVKM. CDR3 DNA: TGTGCCAGCAGCGACCCCCTCGCGGGAGGGCCATCGTACGAGCAGTACTTC. Amino acid sequence: CASSDPLAGGPSYEQYF.

The rearrangement uses TRBV7-2 and TRBJ2-1; D is ambiguous. CDR3 length equals 15 residues. The V end was cut by 1 base, the J end by 2 bases, with 9 bases between. Per germline, CDR1 SGHTA and CDR2 FQGNSA. CDR3 protein: CASSLETAAYNEQFF. In DNA form, the CDR3 reads TGTGCCAGCAGCTTAGAAACCGCGGCCTACAATGAGCAGTTCTTC. Full variable domain (rest looked up from reference TRBV7-2 and TRBJ2-1): GAGVSQSPSNKVTEKGKDVELRCDPISGHTALYWYRQSLGQGLEFLIYFQGNSAPDKSGLPSDRFSAERTGGSVSTLTIQRTQQEDSAVYLCASSLETAAYNEQFFGPGTRLTVL.

The V and J genes are TRBV7-9 and TRBJ1-2, with a weak D call TRBD1 (5 bases). Germline CDR1 SEHNR, CDR2 FQNEAQ (reference sequence). The CDR3 covers 18 residues. V was pared by 3 bases and J by 0 bases, with 20 bases between. CDR3 nucleotides: TGTGCCAGCAGCTTGGGTCAGGGAACGACTGCAACTAACTATGGCTACACCTTC. Its translation is CASSLGQGTTATNYGYTF.

This rearrangement joins TRBV28 to TRBJ1-1, with no clear D. Deletions cut 2 bases from V and 3 bases from J, with 7 bases between. CDR3 size: 13 residues. Germline assignment: CDR1 MDHEN and CDR2 SYDVKM. CDR3 protein: CASSLPPDTEAFF. The CDR3 nucleotides are TGTGCCAGCAGTTTACCCCCCGACACTGAAGCTTTCTTT.

Considering frequency, this clone is medium-sized (0.01 to 0.1%). Other DNA sequences in the same sample also yield this CDR3. The chain couples TRBV6-4 to TRBJ2-1; 8 bases map to TRBD2. Germline loops: CDR1 MRHNA, CDR2 SNTAGT. Trimming removed 0 bases from V and 6 bases from J; junction bases left unmatched: 4. The CDR3 extends over 15 amino acids. CDR3 bases: TGTGCCAGCAGTGACTCAATCGGGGGGGCCAATGAGCAGTTCTTC. It yields the protein CASSDSIGGANEQFF.